This T cell receptor beta chain was captured by sequencing in a study of blood T cell repertoires in COVID-19. Background on the study: T cells, B-cell-depleted T cells, or PBMCs provided the cDNA or gDNA that served as material.

This CDR3 is 14 amino acids long. Looked up from germline, CDR1 is SGHDT and CDR2 is YYEEEE. V lost 0 bases, J lost 7 bases, and 13 bases lay in between. Clones were read by immunoSEQ multiplex PCR, and TCRdb kept only the in-frame ones, dropping some. The sample includes a few hundred thousand clones, 85% to 90% of them seen just once. This TCR came from a woman between 45 and 60 years old who had recovered from COVID-19. Sequences were obtained from PBMCs or T cells enriched from blood (not recorded which). The chain is built from TRBV5-6 and TRBJ1-2; D gene unclear. CDR3 protein: CASSLGPQSPGYTF. CDR3 DNA sequence: TGTGCCAGCAGCTTGGGGCCACAATCCCCTGGCTACACCTTC.